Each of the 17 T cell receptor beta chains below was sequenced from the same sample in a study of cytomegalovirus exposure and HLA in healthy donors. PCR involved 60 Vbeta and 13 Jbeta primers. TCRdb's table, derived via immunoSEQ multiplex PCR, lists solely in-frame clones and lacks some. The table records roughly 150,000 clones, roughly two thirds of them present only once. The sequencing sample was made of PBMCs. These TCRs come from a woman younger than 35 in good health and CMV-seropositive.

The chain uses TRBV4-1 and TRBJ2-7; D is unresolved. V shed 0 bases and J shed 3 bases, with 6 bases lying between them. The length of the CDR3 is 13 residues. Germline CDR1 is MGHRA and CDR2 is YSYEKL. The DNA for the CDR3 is TGCGCCAGCAGCCAAGAACTATACTACGAGCAGTACTTC. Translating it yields CASSQELYYEQYF.

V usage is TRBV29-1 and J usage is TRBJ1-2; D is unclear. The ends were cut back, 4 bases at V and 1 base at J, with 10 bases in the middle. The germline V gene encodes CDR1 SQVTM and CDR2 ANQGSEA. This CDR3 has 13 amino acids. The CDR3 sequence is CSVAPGHNYGYTF. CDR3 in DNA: TGCAGCGTTGCCCCAGGCCATAACTATGGCTACACCTTC.

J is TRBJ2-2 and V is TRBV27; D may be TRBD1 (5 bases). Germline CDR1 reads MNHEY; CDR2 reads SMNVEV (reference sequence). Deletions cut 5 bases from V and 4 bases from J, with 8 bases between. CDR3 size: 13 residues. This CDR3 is CASSLGRTGELFF. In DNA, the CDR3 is TGTGCCAGCAGTCTGGGGCGCACCGGGGAGCTGTTTTTT.

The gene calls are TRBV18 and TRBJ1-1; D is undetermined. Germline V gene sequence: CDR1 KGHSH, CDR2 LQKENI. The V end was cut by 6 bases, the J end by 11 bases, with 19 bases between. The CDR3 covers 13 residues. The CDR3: CASSLRADGLAFF. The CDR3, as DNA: TGTGCCAGCTCCCTAAGGGCCGACGGACTGGCTTTCTTT.

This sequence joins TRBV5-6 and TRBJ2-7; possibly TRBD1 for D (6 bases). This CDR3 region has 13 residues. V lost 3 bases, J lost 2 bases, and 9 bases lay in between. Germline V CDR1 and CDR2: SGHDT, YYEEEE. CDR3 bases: TGTGCCAGCAGCTCGGACAGCACCTACGAGCAGTACTTC. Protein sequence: CASSSDSTYEQYF. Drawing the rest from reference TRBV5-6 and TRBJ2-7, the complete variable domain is DAGVTQSPTHLIKTRGQQVTLRCSPKSGHDTVSWYQQALGQGPQFIFQYYEEEERQRGNFPDRFSGHQFPNYSSELNVNALLLGDSALYLCASSSDSTYEQYFGPGTRLTVT.

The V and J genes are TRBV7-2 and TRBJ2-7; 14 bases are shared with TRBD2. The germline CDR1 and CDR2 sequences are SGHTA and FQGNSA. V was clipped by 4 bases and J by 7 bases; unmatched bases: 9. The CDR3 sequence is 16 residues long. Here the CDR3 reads CASSSPPGLAGAEQYF. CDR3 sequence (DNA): TGTGCCAGCAGCTCACCGCCGGGACTAGCGGGGGCTGAGCAGTACTTC.

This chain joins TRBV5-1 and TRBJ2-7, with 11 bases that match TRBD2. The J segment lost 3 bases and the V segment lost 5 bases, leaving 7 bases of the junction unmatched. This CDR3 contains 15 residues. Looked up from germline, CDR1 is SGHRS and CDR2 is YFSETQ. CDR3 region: CASSYETSGVYEQYF. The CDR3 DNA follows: TGCGCCAGCAGTTACGAGACTAGCGGGGTCTACGAGCAGTACTTC.

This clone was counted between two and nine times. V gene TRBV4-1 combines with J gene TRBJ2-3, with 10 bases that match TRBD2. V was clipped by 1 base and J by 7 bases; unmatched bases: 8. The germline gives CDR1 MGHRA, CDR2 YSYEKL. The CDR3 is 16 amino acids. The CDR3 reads CASSQGGAGGLNTQYF. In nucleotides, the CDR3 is TGCGCCAGCAGCCAAGGAGGAGCGGGGGGGCTGAATACGCAGTATTTT.

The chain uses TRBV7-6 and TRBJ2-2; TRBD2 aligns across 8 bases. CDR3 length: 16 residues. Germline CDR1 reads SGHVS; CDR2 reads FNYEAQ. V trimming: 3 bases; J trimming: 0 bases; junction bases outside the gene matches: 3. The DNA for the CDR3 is TGTGCCAGCAGCTTTTTGCGGGGGGCGAACACCGGGGAGCTGTTTTTT. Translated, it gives CASSFLRGANTGELFF.

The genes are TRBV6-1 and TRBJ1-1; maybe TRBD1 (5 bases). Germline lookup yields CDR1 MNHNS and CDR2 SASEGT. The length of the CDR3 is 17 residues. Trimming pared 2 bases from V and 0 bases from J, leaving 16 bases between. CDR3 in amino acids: CASSERQGVIMNTEAFF. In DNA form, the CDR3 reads TGTGCCAGCAGTGAACGGCAGGGTGTTATCATGAACACTGAAGCTTTCTTT.

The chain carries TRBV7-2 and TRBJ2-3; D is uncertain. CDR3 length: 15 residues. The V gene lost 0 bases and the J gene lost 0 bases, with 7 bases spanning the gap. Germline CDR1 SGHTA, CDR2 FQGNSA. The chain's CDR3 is CASSLASLSTDTQYF. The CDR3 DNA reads TGTGCCAGCAGCTTAGCGAGTTTGAGCACAGATACGCAGTATTTT.

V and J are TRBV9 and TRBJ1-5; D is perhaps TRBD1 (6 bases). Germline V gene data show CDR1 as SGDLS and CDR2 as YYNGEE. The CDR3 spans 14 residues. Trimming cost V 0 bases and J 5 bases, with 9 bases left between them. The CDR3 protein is CASSVGGGDQPQHF. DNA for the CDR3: TGTGCCAGCAGCGTAGGGGGGGGCGATCAGCCCCAGCATTTT.

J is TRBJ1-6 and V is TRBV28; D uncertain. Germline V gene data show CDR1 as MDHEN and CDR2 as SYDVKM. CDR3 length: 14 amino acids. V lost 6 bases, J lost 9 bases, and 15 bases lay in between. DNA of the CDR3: TGTGCCAGCAGCCTTGCGAGTTCTGGTTCACCCCTCCACTTT. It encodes CASSLASSGSPLHF.

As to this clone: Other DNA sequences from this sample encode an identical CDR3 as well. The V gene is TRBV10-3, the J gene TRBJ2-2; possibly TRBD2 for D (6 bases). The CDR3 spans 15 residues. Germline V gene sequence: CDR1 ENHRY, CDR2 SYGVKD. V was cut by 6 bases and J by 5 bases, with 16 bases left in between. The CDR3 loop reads CAISLAASLTGELFF. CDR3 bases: TGTGCCATCAGCTTAGCGGCTAGCCTTACCGGGGAGCTGTTTTTT.

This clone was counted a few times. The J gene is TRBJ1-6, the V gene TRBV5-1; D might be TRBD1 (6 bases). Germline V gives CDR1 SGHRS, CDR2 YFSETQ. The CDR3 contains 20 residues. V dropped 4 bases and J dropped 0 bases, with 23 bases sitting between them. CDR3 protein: CASSETRLFRGVSYNSPLHF. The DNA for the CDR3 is TGCGCCAGCAGCGAGACCCGACTCTTCAGGGGCGTCTCCTATAATTCACCCCTCCACTTT.

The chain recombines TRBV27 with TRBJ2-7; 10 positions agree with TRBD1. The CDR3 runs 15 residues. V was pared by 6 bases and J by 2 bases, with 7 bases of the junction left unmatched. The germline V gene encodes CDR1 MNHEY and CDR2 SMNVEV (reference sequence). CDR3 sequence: CASSVDRGPAYEQYF. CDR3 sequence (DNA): TGTGCCAGCAGCGTTGACAGGGGGCCGGCCTACGAGCAGTACTTC.

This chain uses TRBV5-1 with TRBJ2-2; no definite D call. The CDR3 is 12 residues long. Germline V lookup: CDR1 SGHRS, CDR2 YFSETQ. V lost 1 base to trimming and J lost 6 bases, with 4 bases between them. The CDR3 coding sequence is TGCGCCAGCAGCTTGTTAGCCGGGGAGCTGTTTTTT. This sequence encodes CASSLLAGELFF.